A single T cell receptor beta chain is shown here with its context. With 6 bases clipped from V and 5 bases from J, the junction kept 17 bases outside the gene matches. From germline, CDR1 is SGHAT and CDR2 FQNNGV. CDR3 length: 17 amino acids. Using immunoSEQ multiplex PCR, the repertoire was profiled, and TCRdb retains in-frame clones only, with some absent. The sample records some 130,000 clones, approximately 86% being singletons. This entry comes from a study of control samples from healthy donors and cancer patients. This TCR derives from a woman between 25 and 40 years old in good health. The sample was blood. V usage is TRBV11-2 and J usage is TRBJ2-5; 8 positions match TRBD2. The CDR3 DNA reads TGTGCCAGCAGTACAACATCTTTTGGGCGCGGGGGGGAGACCCAGTACTTC. Amino acid sequence: CASSTTSFGRGGETQYF.